Listed below are T cell receptor beta chains from one sample, sequenced in a study of T cell clones after liver transplantation. The assay was immunoSEQ multiplex PCR, and TCRdb's table has in-frame clones only and misses some. This sample carries under 60,000 clones, more than 70% of them seen once, and the ten largest clones take 8% to 10%. This material consisted of CD4+ T cells from blood, taken at the 22-month timepoint. These receptors came from a human patient who received a liver transplant. The graft donor may have contributed some T cells. The CDR3 runs from the conserved cysteine through the conserved F or W. Fields, in order: J gene, clone size, D gene, V gene, CDR3 DNA, CDR3 protein. D genes are given only for firm matches. Clone size appears in some rows only: once, few, many, or a class for an expanded clone.

>TRBJ2-7|-|TRBD1|TRBV7-8
TGTGCCAGCAGCCCACAAAGGACAGGCCTTCACCCTTCCTACGAGCAGTACTTC
CASSPQRTGLHPSYEQYF
>TRBJ1-2|-|-|TRBV28
TGTGCCAGCAGTTTATTAGGATCTAACTATGGCTACACCTTC
CASSLLGSNYGYTF
>TRBJ2-3|-|-|TRBV10-3
TGTGCCATCAGTGAGTCGACTCAGGGACAGTATTTT
CAISESTQGQYF
>TRBJ1-2|-|TRBD1|TRBV6-1
TGTGCCAGCAGAACCGGGGACAGCCTTAACTATGGCTACACCTTC
CASRTGDSLNYGYTF
>TRBJ1-2|-|TRBD1|TRBV27
TGTGCCAGCAGTTTAGCCGGGACAGCTAACTATGGCTACACCTTC
CASSLAGTANYGYTF
>TRBJ2-3|few|-|TRBV6-6
TGTGCCAGCAGTTCCCTATACGATACGCAGTATTTT
CASSSLYDTQYF
>TRBJ1-2|-|-|TRBV9
TGTGCCAGCAGCGTAGCCCTGGGGGGTGTCTATGGCTACACCTTC
CASSVALGGVYGYTF
>TRBJ1-3|-|TRBD1|TRBV5-4
TGTGCCAGCAGCATACAGGGGTCTGGAAACACCATATATTTT
CASSIQGSGNTIYF
>TRBJ2-6|-|TRBD1|TRBV2
TGTGCCAGCAGGGGCTTGACAGGGGTGGGCTCCGGGGCCAACGTCCTGACTTTC
CASRGLTGVGSGANVLTF
>TRBJ2-7|-|-|TRBV7-9
TGTGCCAGCAGCCAGGCCCTCGGGGACTCCTACGAGCAGTACTTC
CASSQALGDSYEQYF
>TRBJ2-5|few|TRBD2|TRBV7-2
TGTGCCAGCAGCAGAGTGAGTTCCCAGCGGGGGGCAGAGACCCAGTACTTC
CASSRVSSQRGAETQYF
>TRBJ1-6|-|-|TRBV7-2
TGTGCCAGCAGCTTATTGGGAGGGAATTCACCCCTCCACTTT
CASSLLGGNSPLHF
>TRBJ2-5|-|-|TRBV7-2
TGTGCCAGCAGCTTTTCCGGAGAGACCCAGTACTTC
CASSFSGETQYF
>TRBJ1-4|-|-|TRBV29-1
TGCAGCGCCCGGGCGTTTAATGAAAAACTGTTTTTT
CSARAFNEKLFF
>TRBJ2-2|-|TRBD1|TRBV5-1
TGCGCCAGCAGCTCGGGACAGCGAATAACCGGGGAGCTGTTTTTT
CASSSGQRITGELFF
>TRBJ2-5|-|-|TRBV18
TGTGCCAGCTCACCAGGGGGTCCCGAGACCCAGTACTTC
CASSPGGPETQYF
>TRBJ2-3|once|TRBD2|TRBV11-2
TGTGCCAGCAGCTTGGGGGGGACTAGCGGAATTAGCACAGATACGCAGTATTTT
CASSLGGTSGISTDTQYF
>TRBJ2-7|few|TRBD2|TRBV5-1
TGCGCCAGCAGTTATAGCGGGGGCGGCAGCTCCTACGAGCAGTACTTC
CASSYSGGGSSYEQYF
>TRBJ1-6|-|-|TRBV27
TGTGCCAGCAGTTTCGGGAATTCACCCCTCCACTTT
CASSFGNSPLHF
>TRBJ2-6|-|-|TRBV19
TGTGCCAGTAGTCAGGCAGTGGGAAACAACGTCCTGACTTTC
CASSQAVGNNVLTF
>TRBJ2-7|many|-|TRBV28
TGTGCCAGCAGTTTAGAGGGTCGCCACGAGCAGTACTTC
CASSLEGRHEQYF
>TRBJ1-1|-|-|TRBV28
TGTGCCAGCAGTCCCTGGGGGATGGAGAACACTGAAGCTTTCTTT
CASSPWGMENTEAFF
>TRBJ2-2|-|TRBD2|TRBV11-2
TGTGCCAGCAGCTCCCTAGCGGGGGGGCCTGGCGGGGAGCTGTTTTTT
CASSSLAGGPGGELFF
>TRBJ1-6|once|TRBD1|TRBV2
TGTGCCAGCAGTGGGACAGGCCTTGGCTCACCCCTCCACTTT
CASSGTGLGSPLHF
>TRBJ2-7|-|-|TRBV5-6
TGTGCCAGCAGCCGATACGGGACTTCCAGCTCCTACGAGCAGTACTTC
CASSRYGTSSSYEQYF
>TRBJ2-2|-|-|TRBV2
TGTGCCAGTGGGACGGGGAACACCGGGGAGCTGTTTTTT
CASGTGNTGELFF
>TRBJ2-3|-|-|TRBV10-1
TGCGCCAGCAGTCGGGGTGAGGGGGGCCGGGCAGATACGCAGTATTTT
CASSRGEGGRADTQYF
>TRBJ1-1|-|-|TRBV27
TGTGCCAGCAGTTCCGCCGGGACGAGGGCTGAAGCTTTCTTT
CASSSAGTRAEAFF
>TRBJ2-3|-|TRBD2|TRBV19
TGTGCCAGTAGTATAGTGCGGGGGAGCACAGATACGCAGTATTTT
CASSIVRGSTDTQYF
>TRBJ2-5|-|TRBD1|TRBV10-3
TGTGCCTCCCGGGACAGAGAGACCCAGTACTTC
CASRDRETQYF
>TRBJ1-1|-|-|TRBV6-5
TGTGCCAGCAGTTCGGACAGCAACACTGAAGCTTTCTTT
CASSSDSNTEAFF
>TRBJ2-3|-|TRBD2|TRBV7-2
TGTGCCAGCAGCTTAGCAGCGGGGGGCCGCACAGATACGCAGTATTTT
CASSLAAGGRTDTQYF
>TRBJ1-5|-|TRBD1|TRBV10-3
TGTGCCATCAGTGGAGGACAGGGGAGGCAGCCCCAGCATTTT
CAISGGQGRQPQHF
>TRBJ2-3|-|-|TRBV5-5
TGTGCCAGCAGCTTCAAGATCCTTAGCACAGATACGCAGTATTTT
CASSFKILSTDTQYF
>TRBJ1-1|-|-|TRBV7-8
TGTGCCAGCAGCTTAGCTGTGGTGGGGTCGAGGAACACTGAAGCTTTCTTT
CASSLAVVGSRNTEAFF
>TRBJ2-3|-|-|TRBV2
TGTGCCAGCAGTGAAGCGCCGTTCACAGATACGCAGTATTTT
CASSEAPFTDTQYF
>TRBJ2-4|-|-|TRBV28
TGTGCCAGCAACAGATCGAGGGCCAAAAACATTCAGTACTTC
CASNRSRAKNIQYF